The clone carrying this TCR delta chain was seen only a few times. As yet, its antigen is unknown. Sequences come from RNA converted to cDNA by reverse transcription. CDR3 amplicons came from multiplex PCR with pooled V-gene forward and constant-region reverse primers. TCRdb reanalysed the multiplex PCR reads with CATT. There are 50,000 to 75,000 delta-chain clones in the sample; about 15% occur only once, and approximately 0.4% lies in the top ten. Purity of the sorted Vdelta1+ thymocytes ranged from about 97% to 99.6%. This sample stems from a study of Vδ1+ human thymocytes. V dropped 4 bases and J dropped 3; count of bases not matched to a gene: 12. The CDR3 length is 18 residues. Germline V gives CDR1 TSWWSYY, CDR2 QGS. General study findings and limits: Highly polyclonal TRG and TRD repertoires with Gaussian CDR3 length distributions appeared in thymus. Despite high sort purity, approximately 20% of thymic T cell receptor delta sequences were Vdelta2. The authors advised highly purified populations and single-cell validation.

The genes are TRDV1 and TRDJ1, with 12 bases matching TRDD3. The receptor was isolated from a girl less than two years old who had congenital heart surgery. Sequenced material: Vdelta1+ gamma-delta thymocytes from the thymus. The subset denotes: FACS-sorted CD3+ TCRalphabeta- TCRVdelta1+ TCRVdelta2- thymocytes. The CDR3: CALGAPSWGIRAADKLIF. CDR3 nucleotides: TGTGCTCTTGGGGCACCATCCTGGGGGATACGCGCCGCCGATAAACTCATCTTT.